This T cell receptor (beta chain) was identified in a study of blood T cell repertoires in COVID-19. Across the study: The United States, Italy and Spain supplied acute and convalescent COVID-19 samples.

Per the study methods: Amplification with reference gene primers provided the estimates of nucleated cell counts. Data came from immunoSEQ multiplex PCR; TCRdb stores just in-frame clones and leaves some out. D and trimming come from the DNA, and the V and J calls and clone size come from that table. The table has 400,000 or so clones, more than 75% seen once. After removal of 1 base from V and 4 bases from J, the junction contained 3 bases not matched to a gene. CDR1 LGHDT and CDR2 YNNKEL come from the germline V gene (reference sequence). The CDR3 consists of 15 residues. This clone was observed once.

The origin of this receptor is a human donor in a cohort sampled during active COVID-19. Source material: peripheral blood. This chain connects TRBV3-1 (or the pseudogene TRBV3-2) to TRBJ1-2; 10 bases align to TRBD1. The DNA of the CDR3 is TGTGCCAGCAGCCAAGGAAGGGACAGGGGCTATGGCTACACCTTC. Encoded protein: CASSQGRDRGYGYTF.